These 3 T cell receptor beta chains came from one sample sequenced in a study of T cell responses to AZD1222 COVID-19 vaccine. This table comes from immunoSEQ multiplex PCR, and its TCRdb copy is limited to in-frame clones, with some not included. Among around 160,000 clones, 94% were seen once, and the ten largest hold approximately 0.64%. The starting material was peripheral blood, obtained on day 0 of AZD1222 vaccination. The source of these receptors is an adult in good health.

V gene TRBV10-3 combines with J gene TRBJ2-1, with TRBD2 as a possible D gene (6 bases). Germline CDR1 and CDR2: ENHRY and SYGVKD. Between the trimmed V and J ends, which lost 6 bases and 6 bases, there was a span of 12 bases. This CDR3 comprises 13 residues. Here the CDR3 reads CAIRGGPGNEQFF. The CDR3 DNA follows: TGTGCCATCAGAGGAGGGCCGGGCAATGAGCAGTTCTTC.

The V and J genes are TRBV10-3 and TRBJ1-2, with D unresolved. Deletions cut 0 bases from V and 3 bases from J, with 11 bases between. The CDR3 consists of 15 residues. Germline CDR1 and CDR2: ENHRY and SYGVKD. Here the CDR3 DNA reads TGTGCCATCAGTGAGTCCTCGGACGGCCACTATGGCTACACCTTC. Encoded protein: CAISESSDGHYGYTF.

This rearrangement joins TRBV21-1 to TRBJ1-1. TRBV21-1 has pseudogene status. This CDR3 is 16 amino acids long. The CDR3 nucleotides are TGTGCCAGCAGCAAAGAGGGGGGTTCCATGAACACTGAAGCTTTCTTT. This codes for CASSKEGGSMNTEAFF.